One and the same sample provided the 19 T cell receptor beta chains below, sequenced in a study of metastatic and nonmetastatic thyroid tumors. TCRdb redid the clone calls on the PCR reads using MiXCR. The sample yields around 64,000 clones, about 4% seen once. Thyroid surgery took place with no prior treatment in any patient. The source material was blood. Receptor source: a female donor with papillary thyroid cancer or a benign thyroid nodule (not recorded which). Some clones in this sample may be carry-over from other donors' samples.

This clone was recorded at least ten times. The chain is built from TRBV24-1 and TRBJ2-1; possibly TRBD1 for D (6 bases). CDR3 length: 15 residues. The germline V and J ends were trimmed by 1 base and 6 bases, with 12 bases remaining between them. The V gene's germline CDR1 is KGHDR and CDR2 SFDVKD. CDR3 loop: CATSDFTGSGNEQFF. The DNA for the CDR3 is TGTGCCACCAGTGATTTTACAGGGTCTGGCAATGAGCAGTTCTTC.

This clone was detected ten times or more. The chain uses TRBV11-1 and TRBJ2-3; 8 nucleotides match TRBD2. The CDR3 runs to 16 residues. From germline, CDR1 is SGHAT and CDR2 FQDESV (reference sequence). With V trimmed by 5 bases and J by 0 bases, 7 bases remained unmatched. CDR3 DNA: TGTGCCAGCAGCCCGCGCGGCGGGAGGAGCACAGATACGCAGTATTTT. Protein: CASSPRGGRSTDTQYF.

To note about this clone: A read error is possible here, since a much larger clone lies one base away. The chain links TRBV12-5 to TRBJ2-4; weak D call: TRBD2 (6 bases). The CDR3 runs 17 residues. Germline V gives CDR1 LGHNT, CDR2 FRNRAP. V was clipped by 6 bases and J by 3 bases, with 21 bases between them. The DNA of the CDR3 is TGTGCTAGTGGACTGGGCGTGAGGGCCGGGGGCAAAAACATTCAGTACTTC. Its protein is CASGLGVRAGGKNIQYF.

This clone has more than one count but fewer than ten. A read error may be the cause here, since a much bigger clone is one base away. V usage is TRBV24-1 and J usage is TRBJ2-4; 7 nucleotides line up with TRBD2. Germline lookup yields CDR1 KGHDR and CDR2 SFDVKD. The CDR3 loop spans 16 amino acids. The CDR3 is CATSDFRDYHKNIEYF. In nucleotides, the CDR3 is TGTGCCACCAGTGATTTTAGGGACTACCACAAAAACATTGAGTACTTC.

This clone was seen repeatedly, ten times or more. This chain links TRBV10-3 with TRBJ1-1, with 7 bases aligning to TRBD1. The length of the CDR3 is 14 residues. V trimming: 6 bases; J trimming: 5 bases; junction bases outside the gene matches: 9. From germline, CDR1 is ENHRY and CDR2 SYGVKD. The CDR3 is CAISSTGFVTEAFF. The CDR3 coding sequence is TGTGCCATCAGCTCGACAGGGTTTGTGACTGAAGCTTTCTTT.

The sample holds many counts of this clone. The V and J genes are TRBV20-1 and TRBJ2-3, with 7 bases that match TRBD2. CDR3 length: 15 residues. V shed 0 bases, J shed 2 bases, and the junction held 5 bases outside the gene matches. Germline CDR1 is DFQATT and CDR2 is SNEGSKA (reference sequence). In DNA, the CDR3 is TGCAGTGCTAGAGATTCTAGCGGAGTCACAGATACGCAGTATTTT. Translating gives CSARDSSGVTDTQYF.

In this sample, this clone turned up many times. The chain carries TRBV5-1 and TRBJ1-2, with 7 bases lining up with TRBD1. J lost 2 bases, V lost 4 bases, and 11 bases had no gene match. The CDR3 runs to 16 residues. Germline V gene data show CDR1 as SGHRS and CDR2 as YFSETQ. CDR3 residues: CASSAGSTGPNYGYTF. CDR3 bases: TGCGCCAGCAGCGCTGGATCGACAGGGCCCAACTATGGCTACACCTTC.

This clone was seen repeatedly, ten times or more. This may arise from a read error, as a much more abundant clone is one base away. Other DNA sequences from this sample encode an identical CDR3 as well. The chain carries TRBV5-1 and TRBJ2-2; D is possibly TRBD2 (5 bases). The CDR3 length is 15 residues. Germline lookup yields CDR1 SGHRS and CDR2 YFSETQ. The CDR3 sequence is CASSSSTGNTGELFF. CDR3 DNA: TGCGCCAGCAGCTCCTCGACGGGGAACACCGGGGAACTGTTTTTT.

This chain connects TRBV6-4 to TRBJ1-2, with 7 nucleotides matching TRBD1. Per germline, CDR1 MRHNA and CDR2 SNTAGT. CDR3 size: 15 residues. Trimming at V came to 5 bases and at J to 6 bases, leaving 12 bases not matched to a gene. CDR3 sequence reads: CASSTIRTGRDGYTF. DNA for the CDR3: TGTGCCAGCAGTACCATACGGACAGGTCGGGATGGCTACACCTTC.

This clone appeared a few times. This sequence may be a read error, since a much larger clone differs from it by one base. CDR3 residues: CASSLDQGNGQPQNF. CDR3 nucleotides: TGTGCCAGCAGCTTAGACCAGGGGAACGGTCAGCCCCAGAATTTT. The chain links TRBV7-2 to TRBJ1-5; D perhaps matches TRBD1 (6 bases). Germline V gene lookup returns CDR1 SGHTA and CDR2 FQGNSA. The CDR3 loop spans 15 amino acids.

The table lists this clone with many counts. The chain combines TRBV20-1 with TRBJ2-1, with TRBD1 identical over 7 bases. Trimming cost V 2 bases and J 9 bases; bases outside gene matches: 13. CDR3 size: 15 residues. Germline V gene sequence: CDR1 DFQATT, CDR2 SNEGSKA (reference sequence). Written as DNA, the CDR3 is TGCAGTGCTAGATTATCCGGGCTCCGACAGGGTGAGCAGTTCTTC. Protein product: CSARLSGLRQGEQFF.

Details on this clone: Sequence at one end of the junction differs from germline and may be a read error. The chain employs TRBV6-9 and TRBJ2-5; 10 positions match TRBD2. The CDR3 is 18 residues long. Germline CDR1 and CDR2: MNHGY and SVAAGI. The CDR3 DNA is TGTGCCAGCGGTTACGGGACTAGCGCATATATATACCAAGAGACCCAGTACTTC. This gives the protein CASGYGTSAYIYQETQYF.

This clone was seen at least ten times. The chain has TRBV6-5 and TRBJ2-1; D unclear. CDR1 and CDR2 from the germline V gene are MNHEY and SVGAGI. This CDR3 has 14 amino acids. V was clipped by 2 bases and J by 2 bases, with 7 bases between them. CDR3 bases: TGTGCCAGCAGTTACGAAGGTCCCTACAATGAGCAGTTCTTC. Protein product: CASSYEGPYNEQFF.

Details on this clone: The junction departs from the called germline gene at one end, perhaps through a read error. The rearrangement links TRBV6-1 to TRBJ2-1; 13 nucleotides align to TRBD2. Germline assignment: CDR1 MNHNS and CDR2 SASEGT. CDR3 length equals 24 residues. The CDR3 protein is CASSEAYWRGPGLAGEGSYNEQLF. CDR3 in DNA: TGTGCCAGCAGTGAAGCTTATTGGCGGGGCCCCGGACTAGCGGGAGAGGGATCCTACAATGAGCAGCTCTTC.

This clone was counted at least ten times. CDR3 sequence: CASSSGQGSDTEAFF. CDR3 DNA: TGTGCCAGCAGCTCGGGACAGGGGAGCGACACTGAAGCTTTCTTT. The rearrangement links TRBV9 to TRBJ1-1; 10 bases fit TRBD1. Germline CDR1 reads SGDLS; CDR2 reads YYNGEE. V shed 4 bases and J 3 bases; nucleotides not matched to a gene: 6. The CDR3 spans 15 residues.

This clone has at least ten counts. The chain employs TRBV28 and TRBJ1-6; D is unresolved. The CDR3 spans 16 residues. With 6 bases removed from V and 3 bases from J, the gap between germline ends came to 15 bases. The V gene's germline CDR1 is MDHEN and CDR2 SYDVKM. As DNA, the CDR3 is TGTGCCAGCAGCTCCCTAGTAGGCTTCTATAATTCACCCCTCCACTTT. Its translation: CASSSLVGFYNSPLHF.

This clone was detected many times. The chain recombines TRBV10-2 with TRBJ2-3; D is undetermined. The CDR3 loop spans 12 amino acids. Germline V gene data show CDR1 as WSHSY and CDR2 as SAAADI. Trimming shortened V by 2 bases and J by 4 bases, and 4 bases separated the two germline ends. The CDR3 loop reads CASSETPDTQYF. CDR3 nucleotide sequence: TGCGCCAGCAGTGAGACGCCAGATACGCAGTATTTT.

This clone appeared a few times. This sequence joins TRBV6-2 or TRBV6-3 and TRBJ1-5; D may be TRBD1 (5 bases). The V end was cut by 2 bases, the J end by 4 bases, with 12 bases between. This CDR3 contains 15 residues. The germline V gene encodes CDR1 MNHEY and CDR2 SVGEGT. CDR3 loop: CASSYRTGLNQPQHF. CDR3 coding DNA: TGTGCCAGCAGTTACCGTACAGGACTAAATCAGCCCCAGCATTTT.

As to this clone: Since a much larger clone is just one base distant, this may be a read error. The sample contains more than one DNA sequence encoding this CDR3. This rearrangement joins TRBV28 to TRBJ2-5; 8 bases are shared with TRBD2. Germline V gene data show CDR1 as MDHEN and CDR2 as SYDVKM. This CDR3 has 20 amino acids. CDR3 amino acids: CASSFVILAARNRTTETQYF. The DNA of the CDR3 is TGTGCCAGCAGTTTTGTTATACTAGCGGCACGAAACAGAACAACAGAGACACAGTACTTC. Full variable domain (remainder filled in from reference TRBV28 and TRBJ2-5): DVKVTQSSRYLVKRTGEKVFLECVQDMDHENMFWYRQDPGLGLRLIYFSYDVKMKEKGDIPEGYSVSREKKERFSLILESASTNQTSMYLCASSFVILAARNRTTETQYFGPGTRLLVL.